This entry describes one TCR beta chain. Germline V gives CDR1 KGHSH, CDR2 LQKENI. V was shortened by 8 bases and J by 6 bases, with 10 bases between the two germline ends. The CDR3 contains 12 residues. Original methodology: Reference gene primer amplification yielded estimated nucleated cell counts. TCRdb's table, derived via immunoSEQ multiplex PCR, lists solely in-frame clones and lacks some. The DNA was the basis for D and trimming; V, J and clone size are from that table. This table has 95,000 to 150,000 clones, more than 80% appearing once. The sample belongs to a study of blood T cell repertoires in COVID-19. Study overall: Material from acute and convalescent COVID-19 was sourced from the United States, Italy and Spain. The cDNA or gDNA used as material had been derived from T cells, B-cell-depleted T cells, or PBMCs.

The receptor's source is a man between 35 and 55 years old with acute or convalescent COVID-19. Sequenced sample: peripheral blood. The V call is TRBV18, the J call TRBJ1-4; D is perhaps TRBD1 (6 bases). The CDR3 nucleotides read TGTGCCAGCCAGGGGACCGATGAAAAACTGTTTTTT. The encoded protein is CASQGTDEKLFF.